These 3 T cell receptor beta chains were all obtained from the same sample, sequenced in a study of patients and donors after allogeneic stem cell transplantation. MiXCR, run by TCRdb on the RT-PCR reads, gives a single entry per CDR3 protein. The sample consists of some 880,000 distinct CDR3 sequences, about a sixth of them appearing once. Material: blood, either unsorted or a sorted T cell fraction (not recorded which). These receptors were taken from a human donor who was either an allogeneic HSCT recipient or a stem cell or donor lymphocyte infusion donor (not recorded which). It is not recorded whose cells these are; they may come from a transplant donor.

The rearrangement links TRBV3-1 to TRBJ1-5; no definite D call. Trimming cost V 1 base and J 4 bases, with 8 bases left between them. CDR3 length equals 14 residues. Germline V gene data show CDR1 as LGHDT and CDR2 as YNNKEL (reference sequence). The CDR3 coding sequence is TGTGCCAGCAGCCAAGCCAAAGCGAATCAGCCCCAGCATTTT. Protein sequence: CASSQAKANQPQHF.

This clonotype was seen at least ten times. The genes are TRBV12-3 or TRBV12-4 and TRBJ1-2; weak D call: TRBD1 (5 bases). The CDR3 has 13 residues. Trimming removed 4 bases from V and 8 bases from J, with 14 bases in between. CDR3 DNA sequence: TGTGCCAGCAGTTCTGGGACGGCCTCCGGCTACACCTTC. Amino acid sequence: CASSSGTASGYTF.

At least ten counts were recorded for this clonotype. J is TRBJ1-1 and V is TRBV12-3 or TRBV12-4; D gene unclear. The CDR3 covers 14 residues. The V end lost 7 bases, the J end lost 5 bases, and 17 bases lay between the germline ends. For the CDR3, the DNA is TGTGCCAGCACCCGCGCGGTTCGGGGAACTGAAGCTTTCTTT. It yields the protein CASTRAVRGTEAFF.